This T cell receptor (beta chain) was recovered during a study of blood T cells in healthy people across ages. A second roughly 7 to 12 cycle PCR used barcoded and J-beta primers. TCRdb reanalysed the 5' RACE reads using MiXCR and keeps one entry per CDR3 protein. Among about 670,000 distinct CDR3 sequences listed, approximately 52% were seen once. In germline, CDR1 is SGDLS, CDR2 YYNGEE. V shed 0 bases, J shed 2 bases, and the junction held 2 bases outside the gene matches. CDR3 length: 14 residues. What was sequenced was blood. The V call is TRBV9, the J call TRBJ2-7, with 7 nucleotides matching TRBD1. The receptor was isolated from a woman of 80 years or more in good health. The CDR3 DNA follows: TGTGCCAGCAGCGTAGGGACAGGAGCCTACGAGCAGTACTTC. It codes for CASSVGTGAYEQYF.